Following are 14 T cell receptor beta chains from one sample sequenced in a study of T cell changes during pregnancy in multiple sclerosis. Here immunoSEQ multiplex PCR was the method, and the copy in TCRdb shows in-frame clones only, minus some. The sample includes about 89,000 clones, about 90% seen only once; the top ten take less than 2.5%. The source was peripheral blood, collected after pregnancy. These receptors all come from a female donor in good health, enrolled as a control in a pregnancy study.

This clone was found once. V gene TRBV19 combines with J gene TRBJ2-7; a weak D match, TRBD2 (6 bases). The CDR3 has 16 amino acids. From germline, CDR1 is LNHDA and CDR2 SQIVND (reference sequence). The V end lost 3 bases, the J end lost 1 base, and 16 bases lay between the germline ends. CDR3 sequence (DNA): TGTGCCAGTAGTATTCTGCCGGGACGGGGGTCCTACGAGCAGTACTTC. Its translation is CASSILPGRGSYEQYF.

The table lists this clone with a few counts. This chain uses TRBV5-6 with TRBJ1-1; D is possibly TRBD1 (5 bases). The germline V gene has CDR1 SGHDT and CDR2 YYEEEE. V was trimmed by 2 bases and J by 11 bases, leaving 10 bases between them. This CDR3 is 11 amino acids long. CDR3 sequence: CASSLGTSAFF. CDR3 DNA: TGTGCCAGCAGCTTAGGGACTTCGGCTTTCTTT.

The count of this clone is one. The chain has TRBV7-9 and TRBJ2-5, with TRBD1 as a possible D gene (6 bases). CDR1 and CDR2 from the germline V gene are SEHNR and FQNEAQ (reference sequence). Deletions cut 3 bases from V and 4 bases from J, with 15 bases between. This CDR3 comprises 15 residues. CDR3 in DNA: TGTGCCAGCAGCTTGGGGGCCCGAACGGTAGAGACCCAGTACTTC. It translates to CASSLGARTVETQYF.

The rearrangement uses TRBV7-9 and TRBJ1-3; D gene unclear. Germline V CDR1 and CDR2: SEHNR, FQNEAQ (reference sequence). This CDR3 comprises 14 residues. Trimming left V 5 bases short and J 0 bases short, with 8 bases between. CDR3 amino acids: CASSATSSGNTIYF. The CDR3 DNA reads TGTGCCAGCAGCGCCACCAGCTCTGGAAACACCATATATTTT.

The chain carries TRBV28 and TRBJ2-7; TRBD2 is a possible D gene (6 bases). V gave up 10 bases and J gave up 7 bases, with 17 bases separating them. This CDR3 has 12 residues. Germline CDR1 is MDHEN and CDR2 is SYDVKM. In DNA form, the CDR3 reads TGTGCCACCACCCGCCCAGGGAGGGAGCAGTACTTC. It specifies CATTRPGREQYF.

This clone has just one count. The CDR3: CASSQELGSTGNTIYF. CDR3 DNA sequence: TGTGCCAGCAGCCAAGAACTGGGGAGTACTGGAAACACCATATATTTT. J is TRBJ1-3 and V is TRBV4-2; D ambiguous. Germline V gene lookup returns CDR1 LGHNA and CDR2 YNFKEQ. V was pared by 0 bases and J by 2 bases, with 11 bases between. The CDR3 is 16 residues long.

The rearrangement links TRBV19 to TRBJ1-2; a weak D match, TRBD1 (6 bases). V gave up 6 bases and J gave up 6 bases, with 17 bases separating them. CDR3 length: 14 residues. CDR1 LNHDA and CDR2 SQIVND come from the germline V gene (reference sequence). CDR3 DNA: TGTGCCAGTAGCGGCGGGGGCGCGGGCGATGGCTACACCTTC. Translation gives CASSGGGAGDGYTF.

The chain has TRBV1 and TRBJ1-4; the table's D call, TRBD1, was not checked against the DNA. TRBV1 represents a pseudogene. This CDR3 is 20 amino acids long. CDR3 DNA: TGCACCAGCAGCCAAGACCCTGGACAGGGAGGGTTTTCAACTAATGAAAAACTGTTTTTT. Translated, it gives CTSSQDPGQGGFSTNEKLFF.

The chain couples TRBV6-6 to TRBJ1-5; D is possibly TRBD1 (5 bases). There are 13 residues in the CDR3. From germline, CDR1 is MNHNY and CDR2 SVGAGI (reference sequence). Between the trimmed V and J ends, which lost 11 bases and 4 bases, there was a span of 15 bases. Here the CDR3 DNA reads TGTGCCGGCGCGGCAGGGACTAATCAGCCCCAGCATTTT. Amino acid sequence: CAGAAGTNQPQHF.

The chain uses TRBV13 and TRBJ2-4; 9 bases fit TRBD2. Germline CDR1 is PRHDT and CDR2 is FYEKMQ (reference sequence). V was clipped by 2 bases and J by 7 bases; unmatched bases: 6. The CDR3 loop spans 15 amino acids. In nucleotides, the CDR3 is TGTGCCAGCAGCTTAAGCTCTAGCGGGATGAACATTCAGTACTTC. Translation: CASSLSSSGMNIQYF.

The chain employs TRBV7-6 and TRBJ2-2; TRBD1 matches at 9 bases. The CDR3 spans 18 residues. With 3 bases clipped from V and 1 base from J, the junction kept 9 bases outside the gene matches. The germline gives CDR1 SGHVS, CDR2 FNYEAQ. The CDR3 nucleotides read TGTGCCAGCAGCTTGTACCCAGGACAGGGGAAGAACACCGGGGAGCTGTTTTTT. Its translation is CASSLYPGQGKNTGELFF.

The V and J genes are TRBV5-1 and TRBJ2-7, with D unclear. CDR1 SGHRS and CDR2 YFSETQ come from the germline V gene. V shed 0 bases and J shed 1 base, with 8 bases lying between them. The CDR3 is 14 amino acids. This CDR3 reads CASSLGLDSYEQYF. The CDR3 DNA follows: TGCGCCAGCAGCTTGGGGCTTGATTCCTACGAGCAGTACTTC.

Concerning this clone: One end of the junction varies from germline; a read error may be responsible. The sample has other DNA sequences that encode this CDR3 too. The chain uses TRBV10-3 and TRBJ1-2, with TRBD1 as a possible D gene (5 bases). The CDR3 covers 12 residues. CDR1 is ENHRY, CDR2 SYGVKD, per germline. The CDR3 sequence: CAISSGDYGYTF. The CDR3 nucleotides read TGTGCCATCTCTTCGGGGGACTATGGCTATACCTTC.

This rearrangement joins TRBV25-1 to TRBJ2-2; TRBD1 is a possible D gene (6 bases). Between the trimmed V and J ends, which lost 10 bases and 10 bases, there was a span of 22 bases. CDR1 and CDR2 (germline): MGHDK, SYGVNS. The CDR3 covers 14 residues. CDR3 region: CANPSPQGREELFF. The CDR3 DNA sequence: TGTGCCAACCCTAGTCCACAGGGAAGGGAGGAGCTGTTTTTT.